These 22 T cell receptor beta chains share one sample of origin, sequenced in a study of OX40 agonist ivuxolimab in advanced cancers. The data were produced by immunoSEQ multiplex PCR, yet TCRdb's version contains in-frame clones alone and is incomplete. Here the sample spans some 85,000 clones, more than 70% being singletons. Sequenced material: CD4+ or CD8+ T cells sorted from blood, taken in a trial of the OX40 agonist ivuxolimab. The origin of the receptors is an adult with an advanced solid tumor such as melanoma, head and neck, liver or kidney cancer.

The CDR3 bases are TGTGCCAGCAGCTTGTGGTGGGGCCCAAATGAAAAACTGTTTTTT. Protein product: CASSLWWGPNEKLFF. The rearrangement uses TRBV5-6 and TRBJ1-4, with D tentatively TRBD1 (5 bases). The CDR3 sequence is 15 residues long. V was pared by 1 base and J by 5 bases, with 12 bases between. The germline gives CDR1 SGHDT, CDR2 YYEEEE.

The chain links TRBV9 to TRBJ2-2, with no clear D. This CDR3 has 13 residues. Germline CDR1 reads SGDLS; CDR2 reads YYNGEE. V was pared by 0 bases and J by 7 bases, with 7 bases between. DNA for the CDR3: TGTGCCAGCAGCGTAGCGGTCGACGGGGAGCTGTTTTTT. As protein: CASSVAVDGELFF.

Here the CDR3 reads CATSRRGPQETQYF. CDR3 DNA: TGTGCCACCAGCAGAAGAGGGCCTCAAGAGACCCAGTACTTC. This chain connects TRBV15 to TRBJ2-5, with D possibly being TRBD2 (5 bases). V gave up 2 bases and J gave up 2 bases, with 9 bases separating them. Germline values: CDR1 LNHNV, CDR2 YYDKDF (reference sequence). This CDR3 spans 14 amino acids.

The chain couples TRBV9 to TRBJ1-2; 7 bases fit TRBD1. The CDR3 contains 16 residues. Trimming cost V 0 bases and J 0 bases; bases outside gene matches: 5. Looked up from germline, CDR1 is SGDLS and CDR2 is YYNGEE. In DNA, the CDR3 is TGTGCCAGCAGCGTAGGGGCAGGGGGTACTAACTATGGCTACACCTTC. It specifies CASSVGAGGTNYGYTF.

The chain employs TRBV27 and TRBJ2-1, with 9 positions matching TRBD2. The V segment lost 6 bases and the J segment 10 bases; nucleotides outside the gene matches: 7. The CDR3 has 13 residues. The germline V gene has CDR1 MNHEY and CDR2 SMNVEV (reference sequence). In nucleotides, the CDR3 is TGTGCCAGCAGAGATAGCGGGGGTTGGGAGCAGTTCTTC. Protein product: CASRDSGGWEQFF.

The gene calls are TRBV5-1 and TRBJ1-3; tentative D call: TRBD1 (5 bases). The CDR3 sequence is 15 residues long. The V end lost 3 bases, the J end lost 2 bases, and 12 bases lay between the germline ends. Germline CDR1 reads SGHRS; CDR2 reads YFSETQ. The CDR3 is CASSSLGQTGNTIYF. In DNA form, the CDR3 reads TGCGCCAGCAGCTCCCTAGGACAAACTGGAAACACCATATATTTT.

This clone was picked up one time. This chain connects TRBV5-1 to TRBJ1-5; no reliable D call. Trimming took 1 base from V and 2 from J, leaving 10 bases between them. Germline V gene sequence: CDR1 SGHRS, CDR2 YFSETQ. The CDR3 extends over 15 amino acids. This CDR3 reads CASSLWGGGNQPQHF. The CDR3, as DNA: TGCGCCAGCAGCTTGTGGGGAGGCGGCAATCAGCCCCAGCATTTT.

The V gene is TRBV21-1, the J gene TRBJ2-2; TRBD2, as called in the table, went unchecked against the DNA. TRBV21-1 is a pseudogene. The CDR3 runs to 15 residues. The CDR3 nucleotides read TGTGCCAGCAGCAAAGTTGCACAGGCCCGGGGGGTGCTGTTTTTT. This translates into CASSKVAQARGVLFF.

The CDR3 sequence: CASSPGAYGRSNTGELFF. The CDR3, as DNA: TGTGCCAGCAGCCCGGGCGCTTATGGGAGATCGAACACCGGGGAGCTGTTTTTT. The chain combines TRBV5-6 with TRBJ2-2; possibly TRBD2 for D (5 bases). From germline, CDR1 is SGHDT and CDR2 YYEEEE. Trimming stripped 4 bases from V and 0 bases from J, with 19 bases between. The CDR3 runs 18 residues.

This clone showed up just once. The J gene is TRBJ2-1, the V gene TRBV7-2, with TRBD1 identical over 8 bases. Trimming took 6 bases from V and 9 from J; bases not matched to a gene: 10. Germline assignment: CDR1 SGHTA and CDR2 FQGNSA. The CDR3 has 14 residues. The CDR3 region is CASSQRQGLGEQFF. The CDR3 bases are TGTGCCAGCAGTCAGCGACAGGGGCTAGGTGAGCAGTTCTTC.

The gene calls are TRBV4-2 and TRBJ1-6; 9 nucleotides align to TRBD1. Unmatched junction bases numbered 7, after V lost 2 bases and J lost 8 bases. The length of the CDR3 is 16 residues. The germline V gene has CDR1 LGHNA and CDR2 YNFKEQ. In DNA form, the CDR3 reads TGTGCCAGCAGCCAATCGGAGGACAGGGGTTATTCACCCCTCCACTTT. Translation: CASSQSEDRGYSPLHF.

The chain joins TRBV18 to TRBJ1-5, with TRBD1 matching 8 bases. The CDR3 spans 16 residues. Losses at the gene ends were 2 bases for V and 7 bases for J; bases not matched to a gene: 10. Germline assignment: CDR1 KGHSH and CDR2 LQKENI. CDR3 coding DNA: TGTGCCAGCTCACCAAACGGACAGGGTTCCCAACAGCCCCAGCATTTT. It is translated as CASSPNGQGSQQPQHF.

The chain has TRBV5-6 and TRBJ1-5; D perhaps matches TRBD1 (6 bases). The CDR3 has 15 amino acids. Germline values: CDR1 SGHDT, CDR2 YYEEEE. V was shortened by 1 base and J by 4 bases, with 12 bases between the two germline ends. The CDR3: CASSLWGLINQPQHF. The CDR3 DNA sequence: TGTGCCAGCAGCTTGTGGGGGCTCATAAATCAGCCCCAGCATTTT.

CDR3 nucleotides: TGCGCCAGCAGCCAAGATGGTCACGTCTATGGCTACACCTTC. Its translation is CASSQDGHVYGYTF. The chain employs TRBV4-3 and TRBJ1-2; D is unclear. V shed 0 bases and J shed 4 bases, with 9 bases lying between them. CDR1 is LGHNA, CDR2 YSLEER, per germline. The CDR3 spans 14 residues.

This rearrangement joins TRBV7-9 to TRBJ1-2; the D is unclear. The germline V gene encodes CDR1 SEHNR and CDR2 FQNEAQ (reference sequence). This CDR3 is built from 12 residues. V was trimmed by 5 bases and J by 8 bases, leaving 12 bases between them. As DNA, the CDR3 is TGTGCCAGCAGCCCGAATGGGGAAGGCTACACCTTC. It specifies CASSPNGEGYTF.

The chain joins TRBV19 to TRBJ1-2, with TRBD1 matching 12 bases. Germline values: CDR1 LNHDA, CDR2 SQIVND (reference sequence). The V and J ends lost 7 bases and 6 bases, in that order; junction bases with no gene match: 9. The CDR3 length is 15 residues. The CDR3 DNA reads as TGTGCCAGTATCGATCGGGACAGGGGGCTAAATGGCTACACCTTC. This codes for CASIDRDRGLNGYTF.

Concerning this clone: In the same sample, other DNA sequences code for this CDR3. The chain carries TRBV10-3 and TRBJ1-6, with TRBD1 matching over 9 bases. Germline lookup yields CDR1 ENHRY and CDR2 SYGVKD. The CDR3 contains 14 residues. After removal of 4 bases from V and 8 bases from J, the junction contained 3 bases not matched to a gene. CDR3 loop: CAISVRTGDSPLHF. The CDR3 DNA reads TGTGCCATCAGTGTTCGGACAGGGGATTCACCCCTCCACTTT.

This clone appeared once. The CDR3 region has the DNA TGTGCCAGCAGTGAACGGGGCAGAAACACTGAAGCTTTCTTT. This gives the protein CASSERGRNTEAFF. The V call is TRBV6-1, the J call TRBJ1-1, with D possibly matching TRBD1 (5 bases). In germline, CDR1 is MNHNS, CDR2 SASEGT. V dropped 2 bases and J dropped 2 bases, with 9 bases sitting between them. The CDR3 consists of 14 residues.

The chain combines TRBV19 with TRBJ2-1; D is uncertain. This CDR3 has 15 amino acids. The V end lost 3 bases, the J end lost 9 bases, and 18 bases lay between the germline ends. Germline values: CDR1 LNHDA, CDR2 SQIVND (reference sequence). The CDR3 spells CASSIIGSVGGEQFF. The CDR3 nucleotides read TGTGCCAGTAGTATTATAGGCAGCGTGGGTGGTGAGCAGTTCTTC.

This sequence joins TRBV5-1 and TRBJ1-4; D is undetermined. From germline, CDR1 is SGHRS and CDR2 YFSETQ. The V and J ends lost 0 bases and 4 bases respectively, with 4 bases between them. This CDR3 has 13 amino acids. CDR3 sequence (DNA): TGCGCCAGCAGCTTGGCCGGTAATGAAAAACTGTTTTTT. It specifies CASSLAGNEKLFF. The whole variable domain, filled in from reference TRBV5-1 and TRBJ1-4, reads KAGVTQTPRYLIKTRGQQVTLSCSPISGHRSVSWYQQTPGQGLQFLFEYFSETQRNKGNFPGRFSGRQFSNSRSEMNVSTLELGDSALYLCASSLAGNEKLFFGSGTQLSVL.

The chain has TRBV5-1 and TRBJ1-4; D perhaps matches TRBD1 (6 bases). Per the germline V gene, CDR1 is SGHRS and CDR2 is YFSETQ. The CDR3 runs to 15 residues. Trimming cost V 7 bases and J 0 bases, with 13 bases left between them. CDR3 nucleotides: TGCGCCAGCCAAGAAGGGGGATCAACTAATGAAAAACTGTTTTTT. Protein product: CASQEGGSTNEKLFF.

V usage is TRBV6-5 and J usage is TRBJ1-1; 10 bases are shared with TRBD1. The V segment lost 6 bases and the J segment 6 bases; nucleotides outside the gene matches: 4. The CDR3 spans 13 residues. Germline lookup yields CDR1 MNHEY and CDR2 SVGAGI. The CDR3 DNA follows: TGTGCCAGCAGATCCGGGACAGGGGCTGAAGCTTTCTTT. Amino acids: CASRSGTGAEAFF.